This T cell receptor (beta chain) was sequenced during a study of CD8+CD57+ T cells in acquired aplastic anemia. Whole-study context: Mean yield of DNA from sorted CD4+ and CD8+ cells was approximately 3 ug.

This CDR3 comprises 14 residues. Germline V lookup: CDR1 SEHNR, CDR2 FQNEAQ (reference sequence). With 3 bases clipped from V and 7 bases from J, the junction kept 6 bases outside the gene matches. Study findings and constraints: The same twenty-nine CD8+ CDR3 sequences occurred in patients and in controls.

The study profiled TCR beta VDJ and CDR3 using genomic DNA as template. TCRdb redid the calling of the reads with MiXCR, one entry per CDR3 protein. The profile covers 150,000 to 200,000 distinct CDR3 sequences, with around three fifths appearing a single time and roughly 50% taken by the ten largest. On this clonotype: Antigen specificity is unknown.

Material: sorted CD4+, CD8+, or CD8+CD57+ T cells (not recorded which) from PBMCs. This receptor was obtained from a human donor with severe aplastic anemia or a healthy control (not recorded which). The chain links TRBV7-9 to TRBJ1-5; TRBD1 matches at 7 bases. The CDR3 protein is CASSFGQGGQPQHF. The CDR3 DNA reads TGTGCCAGCAGCTTCGGGCAGGGGGGGCAGCCCCAGCATTTT.